The next 30 T cell receptor beta chains were all read from a single sample in a study of CD8 T cells in ankylosing spondylitis. TCRdb re-called the 5' RACE reads with MiXCR, one entry per CDR3 protein. The sample consists of roughly 130,000 distinct CDR3 sequences, approximately 9.7% of them appearing once. Sequencing was performed on blood, either unsorted or a sorted T cell fraction (not recorded which). All receptors derive from a male donor with ankylosing spondylitis or in good health (not recorded which).

This clonotype has ten or more counts. This sequence joins TRBV11-2 and TRBJ1-3; a weak D match, TRBD1 (5 bases). V shed 3 bases and J shed 0 bases, with 9 bases lying between them. The CDR3 runs 15 residues. Germline V lookup: CDR1 SGHAT, CDR2 FQNNGV. CDR3 sequence (DNA): TGTGCCAGCAGCTTGGGACCGTACTCTGGAAACACCATATATTTT. As protein: CASSLGPYSGNTIYF. Based on the CDR3 plus reference TRBV11-2 and TRBJ1-3, the full variable domain is EAGVAQSPRYKIIEKRQSVAFWCNPISGHATLYWYQQILGQGPKLLIQFQNNGVVDDSQLPKDRFSAERLKGVDSTLKIQPAKLEDSAVYLCASSLGPYSGNTIYFGEGSWLTVV.

This clonotype appeared many times. The V gene is TRBV7-2, the J gene TRBJ2-1; D call uncertain. The CDR3 has 15 amino acids. The V gene lost 2 bases and the J gene lost 1 base, with 9 bases spanning the gap. CDR1 SGHTA and CDR2 FQGNSA come from the germline V gene. The CDR3, as DNA: TGTGCCAGCAGCTTATCTAGTGTATCCTACAATGAGCAGTTCTTC. Residues: CASSLSSVSYNEQFF.

The table lists this clonotype with many counts. The chain carries TRBV20-1 and TRBJ2-3, with 9 bases that match TRBD2. The V and J ends lost 2 bases and 2 bases, in that order; junction bases with no gene match: 5. Per the germline V gene, CDR1 is DFQATT and CDR2 is SNEGSKA (reference sequence). The CDR3 contains 15 residues. The CDR3 spells CSARRASGVTDTQYF. Here the CDR3 DNA reads TGCAGTGCTAGACGGGCTAGCGGGGTCACAGATACGCAGTATTTT.

This clonotype has a count of ten or more. The chain joins TRBV15 to TRBJ1-5, with 7 bases that match TRBD1. The CDR3 runs to 13 residues. The junction had 3 bases not matched to a gene; V was cut back by 3 bases and J by 7 bases. Germline CDR1 and CDR2: LNHNV and YYDKDF (reference sequence). The CDR3 loop reads CATSRTGRQPQHF. Here the CDR3 DNA reads TGTGCCACCAGCAGGACAGGGCGACAGCCCCAGCATTTT.

The chain combines TRBV5-1 with TRBJ1-2; D might be TRBD1 (6 bases). This CDR3 comprises 16 residues. V gave up 3 bases and J gave up 3 bases, with 18 bases separating them. Germline CDR1 SGHRS, CDR2 YFSETQ. The CDR3 sequence: CASSSRRQGTDYGYTF. Here the CDR3 DNA reads TGCGCCAGCAGCTCACGTCGTCAGGGGACTGACTATGGCTACACCTTC.

This clonotype has ten or more counts. The chain is built from TRBV10-3 and TRBJ2-7; tentatively, D is TRBD1 (5 bases). V was shortened by 0 bases and J by 2 bases, with 8 bases between the two germline ends. Per germline, CDR1 ENHRY and CDR2 SYGVKD. The CDR3 loop spans 14 amino acids. CDR3 DNA sequence: TGTGCCATCAGTGAGTCGGCAGGGACCTACGAGCAGTACTTC. This translates into CAISESAGTYEQYF.

V gene TRBV20-1 combines with J gene TRBJ2-7; no definite D call. The length of the CDR3 is 12 residues. CDR1 and CDR2 (germline): DFQATT, SNEGSKA (reference sequence). V was pared by 3 bases and J by 0 bases, with 6 bases between. CDR3 DNA: TGCAGTGCTAGTCAAGTCTCCTACGAGCAGTACTTC. Amino acids: CSASQVSYEQYF.

This clonotype was detected ten times or more. The genes are TRBV28 and TRBJ2-7; 12 positions agree with TRBD2. The CDR3 is 15 amino acids. The V gene's germline CDR1 is MDHEN and CDR2 SYDVKM. J was trimmed by 6 bases and V by 5 bases; bases with no gene match: 8. The CDR3 nucleotides are TGTGCCAGCAGTCCTAGACTAGCGGGAGTTTCCGAGCAGTACTTC. Amino acids: CASSPRLAGVSEQYF.

The CDR3 region is CASSSGFRGRTAFF. In nucleotides, the CDR3 is TGTGCCAGCAGTTCCGGTTTTCGGGGTCGGACGGCTTTCTTT. V is TRBV27 and J is TRBJ1-1; unclear D gene. Trimming took 4 bases from V and 11 from J, leaving 20 bases between them. The CDR3 runs to 14 residues. Germline loops: CDR1 MNHEY, CDR2 SMNVEV (reference sequence).

This clonotype was seen only a few times. The chain combines TRBV5-1 with TRBJ2-2; D ambiguous. Germline CDR1 and CDR2: SGHRS and YFSETQ. This CDR3 is built from 15 residues. Trimming removed 0 bases from V and 2 bases from J, with 8 bases in between. This CDR3 is CASSLGQVNTGELFF. CDR3 sequence (DNA): TGCGCCAGCAGCTTGGGCCAGGTTAACACCGGGGAGCTGTTTTTT.

CDR3: CATSGRPGQSQETQYF. The CDR3 DNA follows: TGTGCCACCAGTGGCCGGCCGGGACAAAGTCAAGAGACCCAGTACTTC. This chain uses TRBV24-1 with TRBJ2-5; a weak D match, TRBD1 (6 bases). Germline loops: CDR1 KGHDR, CDR2 SFDVKD. The CDR3 length is 16 residues. The V and J ends lost 5 bases and 2 bases respectively, with 17 bases between them.

Ten or more counts support this clonotype. The gene calls are TRBV7-6 and TRBJ2-3; 8 positions match TRBD1. CDR3 length equals 18 residues. The germline CDR1 and CDR2 sequences are SGHVS and FNYEAQ. Unmatched junction bases numbered 16, after V lost 4 bases and J lost 4 bases. The DNA for the CDR3 is TGTGCCAGCAGCTCCCCGGACAGGGACCCCTGGGGATCAGATACGCAGTATTTT. Protein product: CASSSPDRDPWGSDTQYF.

The table lists this clonotype with many counts. The CDR3 reads CASSGTSGNNEQFF. CDR3 DNA sequence: TGCGCCAGCAGCGGGACTAGCGGGAACAATGAGCAGTTCTTC. The chain is built from TRBV5-1 and TRBJ2-1, with 13 bases fitting TRBD2. Germline V gene data show CDR1 as SGHRS and CDR2 as YFSETQ. The CDR3 length is 14 residues. J lost 5 bases, V lost 4 bases, and 0 bases had no gene match.

There are many counts of this clonotype. The rearrangement links TRBV5-6 to TRBJ2-7; D gene uncertain. CDR1 and CDR2 (germline): SGHDT, YYEEEE. V lost 2 bases to trimming and J lost 1 base, with 7 bases between them. This CDR3 has 13 amino acids. The CDR3 loop reads CASSFYGSYEQYF. CDR3 nucleotide sequence: TGTGCCAGCAGCTTCTATGGGTCCTACGAGCAGTACTTC.

This clonotype is deemed medium-sized. CDR3: CASSLELETYEQYF. In nucleotides, the CDR3 is TGTGCCAGCAGCTTGGAACTCGAAACCTACGAGCAGTACTTC. The chain recombines TRBV5-6 with TRBJ2-7; D unclear. This CDR3 is 14 amino acids long. The V end lost 0 bases, the J end lost 2 bases, and 9 bases lay between the germline ends. Germline assignment: CDR1 SGHDT and CDR2 YYEEEE.

The chain carries TRBV5-5 and TRBJ2-1; weak D call: TRBD2 (5 bases). V dropped 0 bases and J dropped 8 bases, with 12 bases sitting between them. From germline, CDR1 is SGHKS and CDR2 YYEKEE (reference sequence). This CDR3 has 14 amino acids. The CDR3 DNA follows: TGTGCCAGCAGCTTGGCCCCGGGGATCTATGAGCAGTTCTTC. Encoded protein: CASSLAPGIYEQFF.

This clonotype has only a few counts. This chain joins TRBV20-1 and TRBJ2-5, with TRBD2 matching over 14 bases. Germline V gives CDR1 DFQATT, CDR2 SNEGSKA (reference sequence). The CDR3 extends over 19 amino acids. The V gene end was trimmed by 3 bases and the J gene end by 4 bases; junction bases not matched to a gene: 16. In nucleotides, the CDR3 is TGCAGTGCTAGTGCTAAGCCGTGGACTAGCGGGAGGAATGGAGAGACCCAGTACTTC. Its translation is CSASAKPWTSGRNGETQYF.

V gene TRBV27 combines with J gene TRBJ2-7; 11 bases are shared with TRBD1. There are 14 residues in the CDR3. Germline loops: CDR1 MNHEY, CDR2 SMNVEV (reference sequence). J lost 2 bases, V lost 7 bases, and 4 bases had no gene match. As DNA, the CDR3 is TGTGCCAGCAAGTGGGGACAGGGGGCCTACGAGCAGTACTTC. Protein product: CASKWGQGAYEQYF.

This clonotype was observed at least ten times. The J gene is TRBJ2-7, the V gene TRBV6-5; D might be TRBD1 (5 bases). CDR1 is MNHEY and CDR2 is SVGAGI in the germline V gene. The CDR3 is 17 amino acids. V lost 0 bases and J lost 6, with 21 bases in between. The CDR3 is CASSYSNTLGEKVEQYF. For the CDR3, the DNA is TGTGCCAGCAGTTACTCAAATACCTTAGGGGAAAAGGTCGAGCAGTACTTC.

This clonotype was recorded at least ten times. The gene calls are TRBV5-1 and TRBJ2-1; 7 bases are a match to TRBD1. Trimming removed 0 bases from V and 2 bases from J; junction bases left unmatched: 2. CDR3 length: 15 residues. Germline V lookup: CDR1 SGHRS, CDR2 YFSETQ. CDR3 sequence reads: CASSLGQGAYNEQFF. In DNA form, the CDR3 reads TGCGCCAGCAGCTTGGGTCAGGGGGCCTACAATGAGCAGTTCTTC.

There are many counts of this clonotype. V usage is TRBV5-1 and J usage is TRBJ2-5; TRBD1 matches at 7 bases. V lost 2 bases, J lost 4 bases, and 8 bases stayed unmatched. CDR1 and CDR2 (germline): SGHRS, YFSETQ. The CDR3 is made up of 15 amino acids. DNA of the CDR3: TGCGCCAGCAGCTTTACCACAGGGGTGGGAGAGACCCAGTACTTC. Its translation is CASSFTTGVGETQYF.

The sample holds one count of this clonotype. The chain has TRBV4-1 and TRBJ2-2, with 8 bases matching TRBD2. CDR1 is MGHRA and CDR2 is YSYEKL in the germline V gene. J gave up 4 bases and V 3 bases, and 10 bases lay outside the gene matches. The CDR3 spans 17 residues. The CDR3 sequence is CASSQLAGGAGTGELFF. The CDR3 bases are TGCGCCAGCAGCCAGCTAGCGGGCGGGGCCGGCACCGGGGAGCTGTTTTTT.

The J gene is TRBJ2-3, the V gene TRBV7-3; D assignment may be TRBD1 or TRBD2 (5 bases each). In germline, CDR1 is SGHTA, CDR2 FQGTGA. The CDR3 has 15 amino acids. Between the trimmed V and J ends, which lost 5 bases and 4 bases, there was a span of 16 bases. The CDR3: CASSRDPLGADTQYF. The CDR3 nucleotides are TGTGCCAGCAGCCGGGACCCCCTTGGCGCAGATACGCAGTATTTT. Supplemented by reference TRBV7-3 and TRBJ2-3, the full variable domain reads GAGVSQTPSNKVTEKGKYVELRCDPISGHTALYWYRQSLGQGPEFLIYFQGTGAADDSGLPNDRFFAVRPEGSVSTLKIQRTERGDSAVYLCASSRDPLGADTQYFGPGTRLTVL.

This clonotype came up many times. The genes are TRBV4-3 and TRBJ2-2; D might be TRBD1 (6 bases). The CDR3 consists of 14 residues. From germline, CDR1 is LGHNA and CDR2 YSLEER. V shed 4 bases and J shed 5 bases, with 11 bases lying between them. CDR3: CASSLHQGTGELFF. The CDR3 region has the DNA TGCGCCAGCAGCCTACATCAGGGGACCGGGGAGCTGTTTTTT.

The chain recombines TRBV15 with TRBJ2-7, with a weak D call TRBD1 (6 bases). Looked up from germline, CDR1 is LNHNV and CDR2 is YYDKDF (reference sequence). V lost 5 bases to trimming and J lost 3 bases, with 20 bases between them. The CDR3 totals 16 residues. CDR3 residues: CATSPPMNREDYEQYF. The CDR3 DNA reads TGTGCCACCAGCCCACCCATGAACAGGGAAGACTACGAGCAGTACTTC.

This clonotype has ten or more counts. This sequence joins TRBV5-1 and TRBJ2-1; maybe TRBD2 (5 bases). Trimming shortened V by 5 bases and J by 9 bases, and 21 bases separated the two germline ends. Germline CDR1 and CDR2: SGHRS and YFSETQ. The CDR3 spans 15 residues. DNA of the CDR3: TGCGCCAGCAGACCTAGACCCGAGAGGGCGCTTGAGCAGTTCTTC. It translates to CASRPRPERALEQFF.

This clonotype came up a few times. This chain joins TRBV20-1 and TRBJ2-3; 8 nucleotides align to TRBD1. This CDR3 contains 18 residues. Germline V gene sequence: CDR1 DFQATT, CDR2 SNEGSKA (reference sequence). With V trimmed by 2 bases and J by 2 bases, 15 bases remained unmatched. This CDR3 is CSARRLLGTGGATDTQYF. Written as DNA, the CDR3 is TGCAGTGCTAGAAGACTCCTGGGGACAGGAGGGGCCACAGATACGCAGTATTTT.

This clonotype has at least ten counts. V usage is TRBV6-5 and J usage is TRBJ2-5; TRBD1 aligns across 9 bases. This CDR3 has 14 residues. Trimming removed 4 bases from V and 4 bases from J; junction bases left unmatched: 4. Germline assignment: CDR1 MNHEY and CDR2 SVGAGI. CDR3 sequence reads: CASSLLTGGETQYF. DNA of the CDR3: TGTGCCAGCAGTTTACTGACAGGGGGAGAGACCCAGTACTTC.

This clonotype showed up many times. V gene TRBV7-8 combines with J gene TRBJ2-7, with a tentative D call TRBD1 (5 bases). Germline V gene sequence: CDR1 SGHVS, CDR2 FQNEAQ. This CDR3 has 16 residues. The germline V and J ends were trimmed by 4 bases and 2 bases, with 18 bases remaining between them. The CDR3 nucleotides read TGTGCCAGCAGCTCGATGGCAGGGTCTGTGCCCTACGAGCAGTACTTC. Translation: CASSSMAGSVPYEQYF. The variable domain in full, completed from reference TRBV7-8 and TRBJ2-7, reads GAGVSQSPRYKVAKRGQDVALRCDPISGHVSLFWYQQALGQGPEFLTYFQNEAQLDKSGLPSDRFFAERPEGSVSTLKIQRTQQEDSAVYLCASSSMAGSVPYEQYFGPGTRLTVT.

The genes are TRBV4-3 and TRBJ2-5, with a weak D call TRBD2 (5 bases). Between the trimmed V and J ends, which lost 0 bases and 5 bases, there was a span of 13 bases. CDR3 length: 15 residues. Germline lookup yields CDR1 LGHNA and CDR2 YSLEER. The DNA for the CDR3 is TGCGCCAGCAGCCAAGACTTCGGGGTTTGGGAGACCCAGTACTTC. Protein: CASSQDFGVWETQYF.